This T cell receptor beta chain comes out of a study of T cells after yellow fever vaccination. Whole-study results and caveats: Overlap between CD4 and CD8 compartments was detected for a small share of clonotypes.

One entry per CDR3 protein results from TCRdb running MiXCR on the 5' RACE reads. The repertoire holds some 350,000 distinct CDR3 sequences, with 6.2% as singletons. In its sample, this clonotype was seen many times. No antigen is known for it. This CDR3 is 13 amino acids long. With V trimmed by 7 bases and J by 8 bases, 4 bases remained unmatched. CDR1 and CDR2 from the germline V gene are MDHEN and SYDVKM. V is TRBV28 and J is TRBJ2-1; 11 positions agree with TRBD2. This sequence was found in a man aged 25 to 40 who received the YFV17D yellow fever vaccine. The input for sequencing was PBMCs, taken 5 days after the yellow fever booster vaccination. For the CDR3, the DNA is TGTGCCAGCAACACTAGCGGGAGCGATGAGCAGTTCTTC. Protein: CASNTSGSDEQFF.